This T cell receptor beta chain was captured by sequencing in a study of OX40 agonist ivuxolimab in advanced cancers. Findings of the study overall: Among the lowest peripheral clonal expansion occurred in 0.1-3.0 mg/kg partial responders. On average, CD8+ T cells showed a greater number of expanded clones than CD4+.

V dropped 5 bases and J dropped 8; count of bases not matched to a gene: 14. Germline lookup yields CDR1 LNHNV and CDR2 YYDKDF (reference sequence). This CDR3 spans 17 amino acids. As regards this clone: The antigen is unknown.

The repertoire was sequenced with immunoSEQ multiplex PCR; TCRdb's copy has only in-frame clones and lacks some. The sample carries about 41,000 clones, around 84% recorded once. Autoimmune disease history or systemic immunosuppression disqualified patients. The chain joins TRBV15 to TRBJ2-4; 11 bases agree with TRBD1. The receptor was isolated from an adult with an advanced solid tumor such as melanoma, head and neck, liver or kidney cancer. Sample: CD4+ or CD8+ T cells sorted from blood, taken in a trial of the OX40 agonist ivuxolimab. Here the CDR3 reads CATSGPPGQGVLDIQYF. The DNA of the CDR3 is TGTGCCACCAGCGGTCCCCCGGGACAGGGGGTGTTGGACATTCAGTACTTC.